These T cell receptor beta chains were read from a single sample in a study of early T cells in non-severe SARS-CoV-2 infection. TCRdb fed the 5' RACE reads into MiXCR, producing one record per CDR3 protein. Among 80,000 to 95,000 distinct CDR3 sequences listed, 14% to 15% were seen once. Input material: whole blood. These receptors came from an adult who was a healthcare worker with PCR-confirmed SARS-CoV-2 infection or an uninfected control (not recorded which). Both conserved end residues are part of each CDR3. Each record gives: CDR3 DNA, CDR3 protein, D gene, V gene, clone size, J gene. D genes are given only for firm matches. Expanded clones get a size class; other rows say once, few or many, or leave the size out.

CDR3nt: TGCAGCGTTGAATCAGTCCTCGGACAGGGAGGTGGAAGAGGGGAGCTGTTTTTT; CDR3aa: CSVESVLGQGGGRGELFF; d_gene: TRBD1; v_gene: TRBV29-1; abundance: many; j_gene: TRBJ2-2
CDR3nt: TGCAGTGCTAGAACAGGACCGCAAGAGACCCAGTACTTC; CDR3aa: CSARTGPQETQYF; d_gene: -; v_gene: TRBV20-1; abundance: -; j_gene: TRBJ2-5
CDR3nt: TGCAGTGCTAGATTTGTGGGCGGGGGCACAGATACGCAGTATTTT; CDR3aa: CSARFVGGGTDTQYF; d_gene: -; v_gene: TRBV20-1; abundance: -; j_gene: TRBJ2-3
CDR3nt: TGTGCCAGCAGTGGTAGGGGTGAGCAGTTCTTC; CDR3aa: CASSGRGEQFF; d_gene: -; v_gene: TRBV2; abundance: few; j_gene: TRBJ2-1
CDR3nt: TGCAGTGCCCGCAGACTAGTTGAGCGGTTCTTC; CDR3aa: CSARRLVERFF; d_gene: -; v_gene: TRBV20-1; abundance: -; j_gene: TRBJ2-1
CDR3nt: TGTGCCAGCAGCCAAGTGGACAGTCCCAATGAAAAACTGTTTTTT; CDR3aa: CASSQVDSPNEKLFF; d_gene: -; v_gene: TRBV14; abundance: -; j_gene: TRBJ1-4
CDR3nt: TGTGCCAGCAGCTTAATTCCTGGGACTAGCGGGGGTCTCGAGGGGGAGACCCAGTACTTC; CDR3aa: CASSLIPGTSGGLEGETQYF; d_gene: TRBD2; v_gene: TRBV7-3; abundance: -; j_gene: TRBJ2-5
CDR3nt: TGTGCCAGCAGCGCTCGGTTCCAAGAGACCCAGTACTTC; CDR3aa: CASSARFQETQYF; d_gene: -; v_gene: TRBV7-2; abundance: -; j_gene: TRBJ2-5
CDR3nt: TGTGCCTGGAGATCACAGGGCTTCACCGGGGAGCTGTTTTTT; CDR3aa: CAWRSQGFTGELFF; d_gene: -; v_gene: TRBV30; abundance: -; j_gene: TRBJ2-2
CDR3nt: TGCAGTGCTAGAGTTGCGGCTGGAAACACCATATATTTT; CDR3aa: CSARVAAGNTIYF; d_gene: -; v_gene: TRBV20-1; abundance: few; j_gene: TRBJ1-3
CDR3nt: TGTGCTAGTGGTTCGACAGGGCGGTCGGAAACAGATACGCAGTATTTT; CDR3aa: CASGSTGRSETDTQYF; d_gene: TRBD1; v_gene: TRBV12-5; abundance: many; j_gene: TRBJ2-3
CDR3nt: TGTGCCAGCAGCAATACCGGGCTTTTAGGCCGCTACACCTTC; CDR3aa: CASSNTGLLGRYTF; d_gene: -; v_gene: TRBV12-3/TRBV12-4; abundance: -; j_gene: TRBJ1-2
CDR3nt: TGTGCCAGCAGTGGGGAGAGCGGGGGGCGCACAGATACGCAGTATTTT; CDR3aa: CASSGESGGRTDTQYF; d_gene: TRBD2; v_gene: TRBV2; abundance: few; j_gene: TRBJ2-3
CDR3nt: TGTGCCAGCAGTGAACTCTTGGGAAATCAGCCCCAGCATTTT; CDR3aa: CASSELLGNQPQHF; d_gene: -; v_gene: TRBV2; abundance: many; j_gene: TRBJ1-5
CDR3nt: TGTGCCAGCAGCTTGGGTTCCGGGGTTGAGGAGACCCAGTACTTC; CDR3aa: CASSLGSGVEETQYF; d_gene: -; v_gene: TRBV7-8; abundance: few; j_gene: TRBJ2-5
CDR3nt: TGCGCCAGCAGCTTGGAAACAGTCAACGTCCTGACTTTC; CDR3aa: CASSLETVNVLTF; d_gene: -; v_gene: TRBV5-1; abundance: many; j_gene: TRBJ2-6
CDR3nt: TGTGCCAGCAGTCCGCGAACGACAGGGGGTATAGTCTTT; CDR3aa: CASSPRTTGGIVF; d_gene: TRBD1; v_gene: TRBV12-3/TRBV12-4; abundance: many; j_gene: TRBJ1-1
CDR3nt: TGTGCCAGCAGTTACGGCGGGGGAGTCACTGAAGCTTTCTTT; CDR3aa: CASSYGGGVTEAFF; d_gene: -; v_gene: TRBV6-6; abundance: few; j_gene: TRBJ1-1
CDR3nt: TGCAGTGCTAGAGATTTCGGCGGGGGGGCCAACTACAATGAGCAGTTCTTC; CDR3aa: CSARDFGGGANYNEQFF; d_gene: TRBD2; v_gene: TRBV20-1; abundance: many; j_gene: TRBJ2-1
CDR3nt: TGTGCCAGCCTCCTCCGCGGGACCCAGTACTTC; CDR3aa: CASLLRGTQYF; d_gene: -; v_gene: TRBV12-3/TRBV12-4; abundance: -; j_gene: TRBJ2-5
CDR3nt: TGTGCCAGCAGTGCCGGACAGGGTACTGGCGGGGAGCTGTTTTTT; CDR3aa: CASSAGQGTGGELFF; d_gene: TRBD1; v_gene: TRBV2; abundance: -; j_gene: TRBJ2-2
CDR3nt: TGTGCCAGCAGCACATATGATGGTGAGCAGTTCTTC; CDR3aa: CASSTYDGEQFF; d_gene: -; v_gene: TRBV7-2; abundance: -; j_gene: TRBJ2-1
CDR3nt: TGTGCCAGTCGGGGGGAAGGGGCAGATACGCAGTATTTT; CDR3aa: CASRGEGADTQYF; d_gene: TRBD2; v_gene: TRBV3-1; abundance: -; j_gene: TRBJ2-3
CDR3nt: TGTGCCAGTATCTCGGGTCCCCGGACCGGGGAGCTGTTTTTT; CDR3aa: CASISGPRTGELFF; d_gene: -; v_gene: TRBV19; abundance: many; j_gene: TRBJ2-2
CDR3nt: TGTGCCAGCAGCTTAGGTATACTAGCGGGGCAGAATGAGCAGTTCTTC; CDR3aa: CASSLGILAGQNEQFF; d_gene: TRBD2; v_gene: TRBV7-3; abundance: many; j_gene: TRBJ2-1
CDR3nt: TGTGCCAGCAGAGCTAGCGGGGGGGCGGAGGAGACCCAGTACTTC; CDR3aa: CASRASGGAEETQYF; d_gene: TRBD2; v_gene: TRBV3-1; abundance: -; j_gene: TRBJ2-5
CDR3nt: TGTGCCAGCAGTGAATCTAGAGGGTCCACCGGGGAGCTGTTTTTT; CDR3aa: CASSESRGSTGELFF; d_gene: -; v_gene: TRBV6-1; abundance: -; j_gene: TRBJ2-2
CDR3nt: TGTGCCAGCAGTTTACGAGACAGGGGGAACTACAATGAGCAGTTCTTC; CDR3aa: CASSLRDRGNYNEQFF; d_gene: TRBD1; v_gene: TRBV12-3/TRBV12-4; abundance: -; j_gene: TRBJ2-1
CDR3nt: TGTGCCAGCAGCCAAGAGTTCTATAATTCACCCCTCCACTTT; CDR3aa: CASSQEFYNSPLHF; d_gene: -; v_gene: TRBV14; abundance: few; j_gene: TRBJ1-6
CDR3nt: TGTGCCACCAGTGGTGGGACAGGGCTGGATACGCAGTATTTT; CDR3aa: CATSGGTGLDTQYF; d_gene: TRBD1; v_gene: TRBV24-1; abundance: many; j_gene: TRBJ2-3
CDR3nt: TGTGCCAGCAGTCTAACCGGGGGGGTTTCTTATAATTCACCCCTCCACTTT; CDR3aa: CASSLTGGVSYNSPLHF; d_gene: -; v_gene: TRBV9; abundance: -; j_gene: TRBJ1-6
CDR3nt: TGCAGTGCTAGATATTTCGGGCAGGGGGCTCAGGAGACCCAGTACTTC; CDR3aa: CSARYFGQGAQETQYF; d_gene: TRBD1; v_gene: TRBV20-1; abundance: -; j_gene: TRBJ2-5
CDR3nt: TGTGCCAGCAGCCCAGCGACAGGGCTCAAAAACATTCAGTACTTC; CDR3aa: CASSPATGLKNIQYF; d_gene: TRBD1; v_gene: TRBV7-9; abundance: few; j_gene: TRBJ2-4
CDR3nt: TGTGCCAGCTCACCAAGTTCTTCTAGCACAGATACGCAGTATTTT; CDR3aa: CASSPSSSSTDTQYF; d_gene: -; v_gene: TRBV18; abundance: -; j_gene: TRBJ2-3
CDR3nt: TGTGCCAGCAGCTCCTGGACAGCCTCCCACGGAAACACCATATATTTT; CDR3aa: CASSSWTASHGNTIYF; d_gene: -; v_gene: TRBV11-2; abundance: -; j_gene: TRBJ1-3
CDR3nt: TGTGCCAGCAGCCCTACAGGGAGCTCCTATAATTCACCCCTCCACTTT; CDR3aa: CASSPTGSSYNSPLHF; d_gene: -; v_gene: TRBV3-1; abundance: many; j_gene: TRBJ1-6
CDR3nt: TGTGCCAGGCTCTGGGGGACGGCCAACACCGGGGAGCTGTTTTTT; CDR3aa: CARLWGTANTGELFF; d_gene: -; v_gene: TRBV19; abundance: -; j_gene: TRBJ2-2
CDR3nt: TGTGCCAGCAGTTTTTCACAGGGGGAGAACACTGAAGCTTTCTTT; CDR3aa: CASSFSQGENTEAFF; d_gene: TRBD1; v_gene: TRBV27; abundance: -; j_gene: TRBJ1-1
CDR3nt: TGTGCCAGGGAGGGGGACCCAGTGGGAGATACGCAGTATTTT; CDR3aa: CAREGDPVGDTQYF; d_gene: -; v_gene: TRBV7-6; abundance: -; j_gene: TRBJ2-3
CDR3nt: TGTGCCAGCAGCCCAGGCAGCGGGGGGGCGTATGAGCAGTTCTTC; CDR3aa: CASSPGSGGAYEQFF; d_gene: TRBD2; v_gene: TRBV7-8; abundance: -; j_gene: TRBJ2-1
CDR3nt: TGTGCCAGCAGCCCCCGACTAGCGCTCGGGGAGACCCAGTACTTC; CDR3aa: CASSPRLALGETQYF; d_gene: TRBD2; v_gene: TRBV7-6; abundance: -; j_gene: TRBJ2-5
CDR3nt: TGTGCCAGCAGCTTATTGGCAGGATCTAATCAGCCCCAGCATTTT; CDR3aa: CASSLLAGSNQPQHF; d_gene: -; v_gene: TRBV7-2; abundance: -; j_gene: TRBJ1-5
CDR3nt: TGCGCCAGCAGCTTCAGCGGGGGGAGCTCCTACAATGAGCAGTTCTTC; CDR3aa: CASSFSGGSSYNEQFF; d_gene: TRBD2; v_gene: TRBV5-1; abundance: few; j_gene: TRBJ2-1
CDR3nt: TGTGCCAGCAGCCTAGAAGTGGGGTTAAATGAAAAACTGTTTTTT; CDR3aa: CASSLEVGLNEKLFF; d_gene: -; v_gene: TRBV12-3/TRBV12-4; abundance: -; j_gene: TRBJ1-4
CDR3nt: TGCAGTGCTTCACGGGGGAACACTGGAAACACCATATATTTT; CDR3aa: CSASRGNTGNTIYF; d_gene: -; v_gene: TRBV20-1; abundance: many; j_gene: TRBJ1-3
CDR3nt: TGTGCCCTCGCGAGGGTCGATGAGCAGTTCTTC; CDR3aa: CALARVDEQFF; d_gene: -; v_gene: TRBV2; abundance: many; j_gene: TRBJ2-1
CDR3nt: TGTGCCAGCAGTCCTGGTTACACCTTC; CDR3aa: CASSPGYTF; d_gene: -; v_gene: TRBV27; abundance: few; j_gene: TRBJ1-2
CDR3nt: TGTGCCAGCAGCGAACCCAGCGGGGGGCAAGAGACCCAGTACTTC; CDR3aa: CASSEPSGGQETQYF; d_gene: TRBD2; v_gene: TRBV12-3/TRBV12-4; abundance: few; j_gene: TRBJ2-5
CDR3nt: TGTGCCAGCCACAAGAGGCAGATCAATCAGCCCCAGCATTTT; CDR3aa: CASHKRQINQPQHF; d_gene: -; v_gene: TRBV19; abundance: -; j_gene: TRBJ1-5
CDR3nt: TGTGCCAGCAGCTTAGGCAGGGTCACCGGGGAGCTGTTTTTT; CDR3aa: CASSLGRVTGELFF; d_gene: -; v_gene: TRBV7-2; abundance: few; j_gene: TRBJ2-2
CDR3nt: TGTGCCAGCAGCTCCGGACAGGGCCAGAACACCGGGGAGCTGTTTTTT; CDR3aa: CASSSGQGQNTGELFF; d_gene: TRBD1; v_gene: TRBV6-5; abundance: few; j_gene: TRBJ2-2
CDR3nt: TGTGCCAGCAGCGTCGCCGGGACAAACACCGGGGAGCTGTTTTTT; CDR3aa: CASSVAGTNTGELFF; d_gene: -; v_gene: TRBV7-2; abundance: -; j_gene: TRBJ2-2
CDR3nt: TGCGCCGGCCGAGCCATCGGGATGGATGGCTACACCTTC; CDR3aa: CAGRAIGMDGYTF; d_gene: -; v_gene: TRBV10-2; abundance: few; j_gene: TRBJ1-2
CDR3nt: TGTGCCAGCAGCCAAGGAGAGGGGCGAGCTAACTATGGCTACACCTTC; CDR3aa: CASSQGEGRANYGYTF; d_gene: -; v_gene: TRBV3-1; abundance: many; j_gene: TRBJ1-2
CDR3nt: TGTGCCAGCAGTGGGCCAGCCGCTAGCACAGATACGCAGTATTTT; CDR3aa: CASSGPAASTDTQYF; d_gene: -; v_gene: TRBV21-1; abundance: -; j_gene: TRBJ2-3
CDR3nt: TGTGCCAGCAGCCAGCAGAGTTCGGGCTTGGGGGAGCTGTTTTTT; CDR3aa: CASSQQSSGLGELFF; d_gene: -; v_gene: TRBV3-1; abundance: few; j_gene: TRBJ2-2
CDR3nt: TGCAGTGCAGCCAAAGGACAGAGTGGAAACACCATATATTTT; CDR3aa: CSAAKGQSGNTIYF; d_gene: -; v_gene: TRBV20-1; abundance: few; j_gene: TRBJ1-3
CDR3nt: TGTGCCAGCAGTGTGACAGGACCGAACACTGAAGCTTTCTTT; CDR3aa: CASSVTGPNTEAFF; d_gene: -; v_gene: TRBV27; abundance: -; j_gene: TRBJ1-1
CDR3nt: TGCGCCAGCAGCCAACAGAGCACAGATACGCAGTATTTT; CDR3aa: CASSQQSTDTQYF; d_gene: -; v_gene: TRBV4-1; abundance: -; j_gene: TRBJ2-3
CDR3nt: TGTGCCAGCAGCTTAAGGCAGTACAATGAGCAGTTCTTC; CDR3aa: CASSLRQYNEQFF; d_gene: -; v_gene: TRBV11-3; abundance: -; j_gene: TRBJ2-1